The present T cell receptor (beta chain) was sequenced within a study of cytomegalovirus exposure and HLA in healthy donors. Study-level points and caveats: Analysis performed later found around 15,000 TCR beta sequences associated with HLA alleles at 0.05 false discovery rate.

This clone has only a few counts. What it recognizes is unknown. Use of 60 Vbeta and 13 Jbeta primers characterized the PCR. The repertoire was sequenced with immunoSEQ multiplex PCR; TCRdb's copy has only in-frame clones and lacks some. The sample contains 100,000 or so clones, approximately 14% of which appear only once. Germline lookup yields CDR1 LNHDA and CDR2 SQIVND (reference sequence). The CDR3 has 17 amino acids. V dropped 6 bases and J dropped 4; count of bases not matched to a gene: 15. The sample consisted of PBMCs. This rearrangement joins TRBV19 to TRBJ1-5; 7 positions agree with TRBD1. The origin of this receptor is a female donor in good health and CMV-seronegative. The CDR3 coding sequence is TGTGCCAGTAGCAAAGGACAGGTTGGGTATCTAAATCAGCCCCAGCATTTT. Its translation: CASSKGQVGYLNQPQHF.